Listed here are 4 T cell receptor beta chains from one sample, sequenced in a study of naive and memory T cell subsets. An equimolar mix of two oligonucleotides served as the beta constant-region primer for TRBC1 and TRBC2. TCRdb analysed the UMI-ligation and nested PCR reads with MiXCR anew, one entry per CDR3 protein. The table has some 83,000 distinct CDR3 sequences, roughly 14% seen once; the top ten hold approximately 0.84%. The sequencing sample was made of central memory CD4+ T cells from blood. The receptors come from a human donor in good health.

This clonotype was seen ten or more times. CDR3 nucleotides: TGTGCCAGCAGCTTAGTGGGCACAGGAGTGAACTATGGCTACACCTTC. Amino acid sequence: CASSLVGTGVNYGYTF. The rearrangement joins TRBV7-2 to TRBJ1-2, with D possibly being TRBD1 (5 bases). There are 16 residues in the CDR3. Per the germline V gene, CDR1 is SGHTA and CDR2 is FQGNSA. V lost 1 base to trimming and J lost 2 bases, with 14 bases between them.

In its sample, this clonotype was seen a few times. The chain employs TRBV25-1 and TRBJ2-6; D is possibly TRBD2 (5 bases). V dropped 5 bases and J dropped 0 bases, with 14 bases sitting between them. The germline CDR1 and CDR2 sequences are MGHDK and SYGVNS. The CDR3 covers 17 residues. The CDR3 sequence is CASSPVLGSSGANVLTF. CDR3 bases: TGTGCCAGCAGTCCAGTTCTGGGGAGCTCTGGGGCCAACGTCCTGACTTTC.

This clonotype has a count of ten or more. This chain connects TRBV14 to TRBJ2-7, with a weak D call TRBD2 (6 bases). V was trimmed by 4 bases and J by 2 bases, leaving 15 bases between them. Germline V CDR1 and CDR2: SGHDN, FVKESK. The CDR3 contains 15 residues. The CDR3 region is CASSRLGDKAYEQYF. In DNA form, the CDR3 reads TGTGCCAGCAGCCGACTAGGGGATAAGGCCTACGAGCAGTACTTC.

This chain uses TRBV7-8 with TRBJ1-4; 9 positions match TRBD1. The CDR3 has 14 residues. Trimming took 3 bases from V and 5 from J; bases not matched to a gene: 1. Germline loops: CDR1 SGHVS, CDR2 FQNEAQ. In nucleotides, the CDR3 is TGTGCCAGCAGCTTTGGGACAGGGAATGAAAAACTGTTTTTT. Encoded protein: CASSFGTGNEKLFF.